The TCR beta chain under discussion was sequenced for a study of early T cells in non-severe SARS-CoV-2 infection. The CDR3 extends over 19 amino acids. From the 5' RACE reads, TCRdb called clonotypes with MiXCR, one entry per CDR3 protein. Of approximately 79,000 distinct CDR3 sequences listed, around 13% were seen once; the top ten hold approximately 1%. This clonotype was sampled from an adult who was a healthcare worker with PCR-confirmed SARS-CoV-2 infection or an uninfected control (not recorded which). Sequences were obtained from whole blood. This chain joins TRBV21-1 and TRBJ2-5; TRBD2, the table's D call, was not compared with the DNA. TRBV21-1 is a documented pseudogene. The CDR3 here is CASSKESGRPLHARETQYF. CDR3 bases: TGTGCCAGCAGCAAAGAAAGCGGGAGACCCCTCCACGCTCGAGAGACCCAGTACTTC.